This T cell receptor beta chain was identified in a study of spatial heterogeneity in lung cancer. TCRdb re-called the 5' RACE reads with MiXCR, one entry per CDR3 protein. The sample has under 75,000 distinct CDR3 sequences; roughly 14% are singletons. Time point given: sample taken at primary tumor resection. Whole RNA, isolated from tumor, nontumor lung or frozen PBMC, was sequenced without prior sorting. CDR3 size: 13 residues. The V and J ends lost 4 bases and 7 bases, in that order; junction bases with no gene match: 5. CDR1 and CDR2 (germline): LNHDA, SQIVND (reference sequence). This clonotype was picked up many times.

This TCR was recovered from a male donor with early-stage non-small cell lung cancer. V gene TRBV19 combines with J gene TRBJ1-1, with TRBD1 matching over 8 bases. The sample here was PBMCs, taken at surgery. CDR3 sequence (DNA): TGTGCCAGTAGTAGCCGGGACAGGCTTGAAGCTTTCTTT. This codes for CASSSRDRLEAFF.